This T cell receptor beta chain originates from a study of cytomegalovirus exposure and HLA in healthy donors. As for the study in general: The use of the same platform for the 120 or so validation repertoires and the roughly 700 first-cohort repertoires was reported by a later analysis.

A note on this clone: Its antigen remains unidentified.

Assay used: immunoSEQ multiplex PCR; TCRdb lists only in-frame clones, some missing. The data contain around 400,000 clones, 86% of them singletons. CDR3 size: 14 residues. The V and J ends lost 3 bases and 3 bases respectively, with 13 bases between them. Germline V gene sequence: CDR1 SQVTM, CDR2 ANQGSEA. Study observations and caveats: Using the classifier, cytomegalovirus status was reportedly diagnosed with high specificity and sensitivity. A list of approximately 150 TCR beta chains associated with cytomegalovirus was given.

Material: PBMCs. The TCR sequence derives from a woman between 18 and 29 years old in good health and CMV-seronegative. This chain links TRBV29-1 with TRBJ2-3, with D hard to call. Here the CDR3 reads CSVEVQRRTDTQYF. The CDR3 bases are TGCAGCGTTGAGGTACAGAGAAGGACAGATACGCAGTATTTT.